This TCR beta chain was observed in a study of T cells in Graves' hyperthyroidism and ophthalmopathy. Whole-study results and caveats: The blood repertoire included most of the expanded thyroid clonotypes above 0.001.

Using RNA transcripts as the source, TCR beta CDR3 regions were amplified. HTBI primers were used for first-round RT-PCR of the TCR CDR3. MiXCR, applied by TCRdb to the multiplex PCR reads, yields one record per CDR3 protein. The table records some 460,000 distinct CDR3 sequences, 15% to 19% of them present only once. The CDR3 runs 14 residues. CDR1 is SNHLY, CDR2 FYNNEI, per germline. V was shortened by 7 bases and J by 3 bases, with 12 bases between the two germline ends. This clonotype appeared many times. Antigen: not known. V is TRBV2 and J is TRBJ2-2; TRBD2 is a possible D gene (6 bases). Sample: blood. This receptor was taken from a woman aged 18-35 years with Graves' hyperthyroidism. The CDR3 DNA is TGTGCCAGCATTCGGGAGCGGGACACCGGGGAGCTGTTTTTT. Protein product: CASIRERDTGELFF.